This TCR beta chain was retrieved from a study of T cell responses to AZD1222 COVID-19 vaccine. Whole-study results and caveats: Sampling captured repertoires only after the peak T cell response.

For this clone: Its antigen remains unknown.

The assay was immunoSEQ multiplex PCR, and TCRdb's table has in-frame clones only and misses some. The repertoire holds 110,000 to 150,000 clones, roughly 90% seen once, with under 3.5% in the top ten. Germline assignment: CDR1 SGHTA and CDR2 FQGTGA. The CDR3 is 16 residues long. The V and J ends lost 1 base and 5 bases, in that order; junction bases with no gene match: 4. The clonotype was recovered from an adult who received the AZD1222 COVID-19 vaccine. This chain joins TRBV7-3 and TRBJ2-3; 12 bases map to TRBD1. Material: peripheral blood, obtained 28 days after the second AZD1222 dose. The CDR3 DNA reads TGTGCCAGCAGCTTAATCGGGACAGGGGGCATAGATACGCAGTATTTT. This sequence encodes CASSLIGTGGIDTQYF.